This T cell receptor beta chain emerged from a study of T cells in localized non-small cell lung cancer. Study-level results: Clonality peaked in uninvolved adjacent lung rather than tumor. In the blood, greater T cell density corresponded to longer overall survival. Sequence data derive from only one tumor region, so heterogeneity remains possible. Detection in adjacent lung was observed for a median around 59 of the top 100 tumor clones.

Remarks on this clone: Its antigen is currently unknown.

Clones were read by immunoSEQ multiplex PCR, and TCRdb kept only the in-frame ones, dropping some. The sample shows approximately 140,000 clones, roughly 90% of them seen only once. Germline CDR1 and CDR2: SGHTA and FQGNSA. Between the trimmed V and J ends, which lost 5 bases and 6 bases, there was a span of 20 bases. There are 15 residues in the CDR3. The sequence was collected from a female donor older than 55 with stage I lung adenocarcinoma. Specimen: peripheral blood, collected before any cancer treatment. The chain is built from TRBV7-2 and TRBJ2-7, with D perhaps TRBD1 (6 bases). The CDR3 DNA follows: TGTGCCAGCAGCAAACAGGGAAGCGTTGTCGGCGAGCAGTACTTC. It translates to CASSKQGSVVGEQYF.